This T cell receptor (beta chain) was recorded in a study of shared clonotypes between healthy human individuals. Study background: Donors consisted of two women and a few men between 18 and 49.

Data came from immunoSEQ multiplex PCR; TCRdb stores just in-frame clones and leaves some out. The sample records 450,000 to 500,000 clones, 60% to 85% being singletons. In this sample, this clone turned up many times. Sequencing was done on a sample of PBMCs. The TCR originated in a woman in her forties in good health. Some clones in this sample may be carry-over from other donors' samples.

CDR3: CAIRNSGGHNEQFF. CDR3 coding DNA: TGTGCCATCAGGAACTCGGGTGGACACAATGAGCAGTTCTTC. This rearrangement joins TRBV10-3 to TRBJ2-1; D ambiguous. This CDR3 is built from 14 residues. Germline V CDR1 and CDR2: ENHRY, SYGVKD. V dropped 6 bases and J dropped 5 bases, with 14 bases sitting between them.